The 20 T cell receptor beta chains listed next were all sequenced from one sample in a study of T cells in Graves' hyperthyroidism and ophthalmopathy. What was amplified from RNA transcripts were TCR beta CDR3 regions. HTBI primers drove first-round RT-PCR of the TCR CDR3. TCRdb redid the calling of the multiplex PCR reads with MiXCR, one entry per CDR3 protein. Among about 840,000 distinct CDR3 sequences listed, 38% were seen once. The sequenced material came from blood. These receptors were obtained from a man aged 18-30 years with Graves' hyperthyroidism.

This clonotype was counted only a few times. The chain employs TRBV20-1 and TRBJ1-4; 9 positions agree with TRBD1. The ends lost 1 base at V and 8 bases at J; junction bases unmatched: 8. CDR1 is DFQATT and CDR2 is SNEGSKA in the germline V gene (reference sequence). The CDR3 totals 15 residues. The CDR3 DNA is TGCAGTGCTAGAGCCCCGGGACAGGGAGGGGAAAAACTGTTTTTT. The encoded protein is CSARAPGQGGEKLFF.

A few counts support this clonotype. The V gene is TRBV29-1, the J gene TRBJ2-7; D unresolved. TRBJ2-1 explains the end of the DNA better; the J call may be wrong. Germline V lookup: CDR1 SQVTM, CDR2 ANQGSEA. This CDR3 has 11 amino acids. The CDR3 loop is CSVAGYNEQFF. The CDR3 DNA reads as TGCAGCGTTGCAGGATACAATGAGCAGTTCTTC.

This clonotype appeared a few times. The chain is built from TRBV12-3 or TRBV12-4 and TRBJ2-7; D not certain. V lost 5 bases, J lost 2 bases, and 10 bases lay in between. The CDR3 totals 13 residues. CDR3 DNA: TGTGCCAGCAGTCCTACCCTAGCCTACGAGCAGTACTTC. Translation gives CASSPTLAYEQYF.

This clonotype was observed many times. The gene calls are TRBV7-9 and TRBJ2-5, with TRBD2 matching over 14 bases. CDR1 SEHNR and CDR2 FQNEAQ come from the germline V gene (reference sequence). V shed 5 bases, J shed 6 bases, and the junction held 5 bases outside the gene matches. CDR3 length equals 15 residues. The CDR3 is CASSPGTSGSKTQYF. CDR3 in DNA: TGTGCCAGCAGCCCGGGGACTAGCGGGAGTAAGACCCAGTACTTC.

The chain joins TRBV7-9 to TRBJ1-2; D possibly corresponds to TRBD1 (5 bases). Germline V gene sequence: CDR1 SEHNR, CDR2 FQNEAQ (reference sequence). CDR3 length: 13 residues. V lost 1 base, J lost 7 bases, and 10 bases lay in between. Here the CDR3 reads CASSLGGGGGYTF. CDR3 nucleotides: TGTGCCAGCAGCTTAGGGGGCGGGGGTGGCTACACCTTC.

The chain uses TRBV12-3 or TRBV12-4 and TRBJ1-5, with a possible D match to TRBD1 (5 bases). The CDR3 is 19 amino acids. Trimming shortened V by 5 bases and J by 0 bases, and 23 bases separated the two germline ends. The CDR3 DNA follows: TGTGCCAGCAGTGAAGCGCTCGGGGCCCAGACCTATAGCAATCAGCCCCAGCATTTT. Its protein is CASSEALGAQTYSNQPQHF.

About this clonotype itself: At one boundary the junction diverges from the germline segment, which might be a read error. The V call is TRBV6-1, the J call TRBJ1-1; 7 nucleotides align to TRBD1. The V gene's germline CDR1 is MNHNS and CDR2 SASEGT. The CDR3 length is 11 residues. Here the CDR3 DNA reads TGTGCCAGCAGTGAGGGGGCCGGGACAGTCTTT. Translated, it gives CASSEGAGTVF.

This sequence joins TRBV12-3 or TRBV12-4 and TRBJ2-2, with 7 bases that match TRBD2. Trimming removed 8 bases from V and 5 bases from J; junction bases left unmatched: 14. This CDR3 is 16 amino acids long. The CDR3 spells CASSLREAARTGELFF. In DNA, the CDR3 is TGTGCCAGCTCCCTTCGGGAGGCGGCGCGAACCGGGGAGCTGTTTTTT.

In this sample, this clonotype turned up a few times. The V call is TRBV20-1, the J call TRBJ2-7, with D perhaps being TRBD1 or TRBD2 (6 bases each). V lost 6 bases and J 2 bases, leaving 17 bases between the germline ends. The CDR3 is 14 amino acids. Germline V CDR1 and CDR2: DFQATT, SNEGSKA (reference sequence). The CDR3 loop reads CSAPRGGRAYEQYF. CDR3 coding DNA: TGCAGTGCCCCGCGAGGGGGGAGAGCCTACGAGCAGTACTTC.

A few counts support this clonotype. The V call is TRBV6-2 or TRBV6-3, the J call TRBJ2-7; 8 bases map to TRBD1. V lost 5 bases and J lost 2; bases outside the gene matches: 8. In germline, CDR1 is MNHEY, CDR2 SVGEGT. The CDR3 is 15 amino acids. CDR3 DNA sequence: TGTGCCAGCAGTCGCGGACAGGGAAGGACCTACGAGCAGTACTTC. Translation: CASSRGQGRTYEQYF.

The CDR3 region has the DNA TGTGCCAGCAGCTTTCGGACTAGCGTCTACCAAGAGACCCAGTACTTC. Protein sequence: CASSFRTSVYQETQYF. The chain joins TRBV7-9 to TRBJ2-7; 9 bases match TRBD2. The end of the DNA is better explained by TRBJ2-5, so the J call may be wrong. This CDR3 is 16 amino acids long. Germline V CDR1 and CDR2: SEHNR, FQNEAQ (reference sequence).

In this sample, this clonotype turned up many times. The chain recombines TRBV29-1 with TRBJ2-7; 7 nucleotides agree with TRBD1. CDR1 SQVTM and CDR2 ANQGSEA come from the germline V gene. The V gene end was trimmed by 5 bases and the J gene end by 3 bases; junction bases not matched to a gene: 10. The CDR3 totals 14 residues. CDR3 sequence: CSVSRPGQSYEQYF. CDR3 coding DNA: TGCAGCGTTTCCCGCCCGGGACAGAGCTACGAGCAGTACTTC.

As concerns this clonotype: A much larger clonotype is one base distant, so this may be a read error. This chain uses TRBV19 with TRBJ2-6; D gene unclear. The germline V and J ends were trimmed by 3 bases and 2 bases, with 2 bases remaining between them. CDR1 and CDR2 (germline): LNHDA, SQIVND (reference sequence). This CDR3 comprises 13 residues. The CDR3 DNA reads as TGTGCCAGTAGTATCCCTGGGGCCAACGTCCTGACTTTC. This translates into CASSIPGANVLTF.

This clonotype occurred a few times. An end of the junction differs from the germline gene, which may be a read error. V usage is TRBV7-8 and J usage is TRBJ1-3; 7 nucleotides agree with TRBD1. Germline-derived CDR1 and CDR2 are SGHVS and FQNEAQ. This CDR3 has 13 residues. In DNA form, the CDR3 reads TGCGCCAGCAGCCCGGACAGGCGGAACACCATATATTTT. Protein sequence: CASSPDRRNTIYF.

This clonotype was detected many times. V is TRBV5-1 and J is TRBJ1-2; 7 bases fit TRBD1. Germline CDR1 is SGHRS and CDR2 is YFSETQ. J was trimmed by 8 bases and V by 4 bases; bases with no gene match: 11. There are 14 residues in the CDR3. The CDR3 bases are TGCGCCAGCAGCGTGACTGACAGGGAGGACGGCTACACCTTC. Translated: CASSVTDREDGYTF.

The chain couples TRBV11-2 to TRBJ2-7; 9 bases line up with TRBD2. J was trimmed by 3 bases and V by 2 bases; bases with no gene match: 11. The length of the CDR3 is 17 residues. In germline, CDR1 is SGHAT, CDR2 FQNNGV. In nucleotides, the CDR3 is TGTGCCAGCAGCTTATGGTCTAGCGGGATGGGGGACTACGAGCAGTACTTC. This translates into CASSLWSSGMGDYEQYF.

The table lists this clonotype with many counts. The V and J genes are TRBV7-8 and TRBJ1-2; 9 bases match TRBD1. This CDR3 is 14 amino acids long. With 5 bases clipped from V and 4 bases from J, the junction kept 5 bases outside the gene matches. Germline V gives CDR1 SGHVS, CDR2 FQNEAQ. For the CDR3, the DNA is TGTGCCAGCAGCGCGGGACAGGGTGGCTATGGCTACACCTTC. Translated: CASSAGQGGYGYTF.

This clonotype was detected a few times. V is TRBV7-3 and J is TRBJ1-2, with D perhaps matching TRBD1 (6 bases). Trimming took off 1 base at V and 7 bases at J, with 13 bases between the two ends. This CDR3 spans 14 amino acids. CDR1 is SGHTA and CDR2 is FQGTGA in the germline V gene. CDR3 coding DNA: TGTGCCAGCAGCTTAAGGGGGGGCCGCGGTGGCTACACCTTC. It codes for CASSLRGGRGGYTF. Together with reference TRBV7-3 and TRBJ1-2, the CDR3 gives the full variable domain: GAGVSQTPSNKVTEKGKYVELRCDPISGHTALYWYRQSLGQGPEFLIYFQGTGAADDSGLPNDRFFAVRPEGSVSTLKIQRTERGDSAVYLCASSLRGGRGGYTFGSGTRLTVV.

This clonotype has a handful of counts. The chain recombines TRBV20-1 with TRBJ2-7; 7 nucleotides align to TRBD1. Looked up from germline, CDR1 is DFQATT and CDR2 is SNEGSKA (reference sequence). J lost 3 bases, V lost 0 bases, and 11 bases had no gene match. CDR3 length: 16 amino acids. In DNA form, the CDR3 reads TGCAGTGCTAGAGATCAGCGACAGGGACCGATCTACGAGCAGTACTTC. Its protein is CSARDQRQGPIYEQYF.

Here the CDR3 DNA reads TGTGCCAGCAGTGATGAACGGGAGGGGGCCGACACTGAAGCTTTCTTT. It specifies CASSDEREGADTEAFF. V and J are TRBV2 and TRBJ1-1; 7 bases fit TRBD1. With V trimmed by 3 bases and J by 3 bases, 10 bases remained unmatched. Germline V gene lookup returns CDR1 SNHLY and CDR2 FYNNEI. This CDR3 has 16 residues.